The clone carrying this T cell receptor (beta chain) has a handful of counts. Original processing notes: Reference gene primers were amplified, and this amplification served to estimate nucleated cell counts. Sequencing used immunoSEQ multiplex PCR; TCRdb keeps in-frame clones, though not all of them. Clonal size and the V and J genes are those of that table, whereas D and trimming came from the DNA. The repertoire holds 85,000 to 100,000 clones, around 84% seen once, with approximately 12% in the top ten. The CDR3 is 16 amino acids. The germline gives CDR1 SGHNT, CDR2 YENEEA. Trimming pared 5 bases from V and 0 bases from J, leaving 13 bases between. The sample belongs to a study of blood T cell repertoires in COVID-19.

This receptor was taken from a woman between 55 and 75 years old in a cohort sampled during active or convalescent COVID-19. The sample was peripheral blood. This chain joins TRBV11-3 and TRBJ1-4; unclear D gene. The CDR3 reads CASSLSPLATNEKLFF. The CDR3 nucleotides are TGTGCCAGCAGCCTGTCCCCCCTTGCAACTAATGAAAAACTGTTTTTT.